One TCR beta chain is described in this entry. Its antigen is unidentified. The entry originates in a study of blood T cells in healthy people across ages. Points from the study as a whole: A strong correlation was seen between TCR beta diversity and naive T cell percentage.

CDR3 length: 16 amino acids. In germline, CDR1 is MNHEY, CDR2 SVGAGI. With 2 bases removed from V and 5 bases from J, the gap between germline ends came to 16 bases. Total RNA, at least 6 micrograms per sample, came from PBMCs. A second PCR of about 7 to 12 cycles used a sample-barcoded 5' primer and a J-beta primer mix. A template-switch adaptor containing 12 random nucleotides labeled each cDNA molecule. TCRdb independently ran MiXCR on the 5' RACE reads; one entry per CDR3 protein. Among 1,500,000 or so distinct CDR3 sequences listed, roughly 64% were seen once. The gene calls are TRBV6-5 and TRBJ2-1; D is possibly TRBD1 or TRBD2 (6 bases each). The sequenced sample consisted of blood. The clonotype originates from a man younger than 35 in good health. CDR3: CASSYPRSGEDNEQFF. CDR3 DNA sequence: TGTGCCAGCAGTTACCCCCGTTCAGGGGAGGACAATGAGCAGTTCTTC.